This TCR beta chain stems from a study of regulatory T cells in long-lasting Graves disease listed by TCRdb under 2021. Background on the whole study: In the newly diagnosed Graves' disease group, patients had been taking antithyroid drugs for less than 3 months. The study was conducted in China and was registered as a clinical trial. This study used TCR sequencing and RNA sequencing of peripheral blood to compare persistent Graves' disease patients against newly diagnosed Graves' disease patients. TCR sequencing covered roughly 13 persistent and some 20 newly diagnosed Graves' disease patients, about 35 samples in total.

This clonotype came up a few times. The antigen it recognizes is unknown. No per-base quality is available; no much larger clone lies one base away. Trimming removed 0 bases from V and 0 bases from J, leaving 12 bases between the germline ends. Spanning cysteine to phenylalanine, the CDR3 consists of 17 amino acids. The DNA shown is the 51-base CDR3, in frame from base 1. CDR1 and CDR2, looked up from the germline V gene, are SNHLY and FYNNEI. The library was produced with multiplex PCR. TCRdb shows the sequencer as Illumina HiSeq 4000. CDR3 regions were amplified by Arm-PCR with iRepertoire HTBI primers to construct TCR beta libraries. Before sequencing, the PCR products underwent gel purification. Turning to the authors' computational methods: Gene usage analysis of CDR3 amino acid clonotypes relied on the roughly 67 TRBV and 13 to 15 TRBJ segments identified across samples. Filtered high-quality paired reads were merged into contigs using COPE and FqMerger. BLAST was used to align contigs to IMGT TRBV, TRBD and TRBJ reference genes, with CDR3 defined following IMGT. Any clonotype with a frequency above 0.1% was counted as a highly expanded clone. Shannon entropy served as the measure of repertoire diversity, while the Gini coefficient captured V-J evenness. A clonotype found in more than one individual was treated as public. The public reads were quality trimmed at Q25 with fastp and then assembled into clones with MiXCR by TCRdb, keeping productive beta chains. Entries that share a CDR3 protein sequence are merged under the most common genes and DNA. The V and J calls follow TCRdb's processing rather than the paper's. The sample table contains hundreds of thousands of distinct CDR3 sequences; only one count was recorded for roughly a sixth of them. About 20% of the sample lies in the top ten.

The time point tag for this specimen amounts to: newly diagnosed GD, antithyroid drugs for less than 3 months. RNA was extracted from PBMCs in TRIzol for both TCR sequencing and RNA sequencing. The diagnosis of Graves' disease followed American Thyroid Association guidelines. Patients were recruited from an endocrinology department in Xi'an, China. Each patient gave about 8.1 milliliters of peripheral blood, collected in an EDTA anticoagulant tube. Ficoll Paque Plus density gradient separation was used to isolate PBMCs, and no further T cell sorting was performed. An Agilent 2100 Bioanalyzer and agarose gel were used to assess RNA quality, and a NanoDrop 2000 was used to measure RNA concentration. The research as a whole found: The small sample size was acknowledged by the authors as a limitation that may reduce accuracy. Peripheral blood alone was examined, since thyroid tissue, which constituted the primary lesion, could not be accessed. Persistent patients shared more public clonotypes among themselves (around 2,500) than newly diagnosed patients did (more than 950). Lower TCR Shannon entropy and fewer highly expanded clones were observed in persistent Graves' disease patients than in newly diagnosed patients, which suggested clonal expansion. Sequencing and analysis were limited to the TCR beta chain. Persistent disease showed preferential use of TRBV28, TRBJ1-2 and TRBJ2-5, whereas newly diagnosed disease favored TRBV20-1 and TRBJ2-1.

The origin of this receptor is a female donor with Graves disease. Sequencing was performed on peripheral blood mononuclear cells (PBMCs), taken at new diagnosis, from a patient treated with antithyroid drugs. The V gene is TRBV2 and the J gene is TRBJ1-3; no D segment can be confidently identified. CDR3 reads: CASSEALQEDSGNTIYF. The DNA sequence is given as TGTGCCAGCAGTGAAGCGCTTCAGGAGGACTCTGGAAACACCATATATTTT. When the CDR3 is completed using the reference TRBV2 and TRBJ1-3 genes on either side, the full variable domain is EPEVTQTPSHQVTQMGQEVILRCVPISNHLYFYWYRQILGQKVEFLVSFYNNEISEKSEIFDDQFSVERPDGSNFTLKIRSTKLEDSAMYFCASSEALQEDSGNTIYFGEGSWLTVV.